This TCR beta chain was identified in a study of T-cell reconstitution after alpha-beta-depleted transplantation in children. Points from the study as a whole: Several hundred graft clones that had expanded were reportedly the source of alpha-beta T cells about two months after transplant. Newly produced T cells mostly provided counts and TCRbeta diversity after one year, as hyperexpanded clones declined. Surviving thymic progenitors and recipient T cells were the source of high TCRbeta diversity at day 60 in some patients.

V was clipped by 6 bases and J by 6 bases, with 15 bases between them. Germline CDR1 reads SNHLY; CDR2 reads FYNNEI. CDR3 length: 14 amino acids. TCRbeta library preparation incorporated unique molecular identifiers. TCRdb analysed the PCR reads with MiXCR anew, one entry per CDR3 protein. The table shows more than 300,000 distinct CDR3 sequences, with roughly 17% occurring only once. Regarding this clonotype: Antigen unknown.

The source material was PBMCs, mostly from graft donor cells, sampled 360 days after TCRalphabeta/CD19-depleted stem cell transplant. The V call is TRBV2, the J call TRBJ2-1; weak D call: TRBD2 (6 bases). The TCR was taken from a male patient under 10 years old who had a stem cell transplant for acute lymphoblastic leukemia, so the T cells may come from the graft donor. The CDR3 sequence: CASSLARRGNEQFF. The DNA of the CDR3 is TGTGCCAGCAGCCTAGCGAGGAGGGGCAATGAGCAGTTCTTC.